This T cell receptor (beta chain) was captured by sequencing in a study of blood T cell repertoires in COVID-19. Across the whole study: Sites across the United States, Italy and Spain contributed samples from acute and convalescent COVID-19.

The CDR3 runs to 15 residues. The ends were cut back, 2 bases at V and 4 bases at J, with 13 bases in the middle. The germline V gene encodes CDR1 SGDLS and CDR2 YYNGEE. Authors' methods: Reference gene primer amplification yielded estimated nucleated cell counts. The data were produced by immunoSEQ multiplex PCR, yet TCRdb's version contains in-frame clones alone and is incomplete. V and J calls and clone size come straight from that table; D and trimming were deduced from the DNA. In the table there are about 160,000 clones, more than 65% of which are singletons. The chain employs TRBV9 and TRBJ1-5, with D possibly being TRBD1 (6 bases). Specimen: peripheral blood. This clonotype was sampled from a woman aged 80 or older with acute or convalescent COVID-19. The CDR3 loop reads CASSVSAGANQPQHF. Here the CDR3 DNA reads TGTGCCAGCAGCGTTTCGGCAGGGGCTAATCAGCCCCAGCATTTT.